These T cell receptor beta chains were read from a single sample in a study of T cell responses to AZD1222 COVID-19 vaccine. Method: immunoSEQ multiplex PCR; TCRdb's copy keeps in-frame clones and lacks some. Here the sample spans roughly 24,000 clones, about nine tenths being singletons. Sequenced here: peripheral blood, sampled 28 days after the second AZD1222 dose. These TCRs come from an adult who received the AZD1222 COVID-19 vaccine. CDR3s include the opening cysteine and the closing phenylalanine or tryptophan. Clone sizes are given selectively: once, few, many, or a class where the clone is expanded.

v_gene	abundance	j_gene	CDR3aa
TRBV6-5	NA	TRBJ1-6	CASTSGTSNSPLHF
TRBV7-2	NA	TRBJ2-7	CASSRWGLTEQYF
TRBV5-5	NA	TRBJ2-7	CASSGTSLSHEQYF
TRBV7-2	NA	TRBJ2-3	CASSPPGGGDTQYF
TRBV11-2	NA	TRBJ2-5	CASSPGPRETQYF
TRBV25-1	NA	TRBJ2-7	CASSSPGQGSYEQYF
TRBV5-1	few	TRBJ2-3	CASSLGSSGGNTQYF
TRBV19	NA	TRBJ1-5	CASSGGLVGGNQPQHF
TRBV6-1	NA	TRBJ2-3	CASSEALQGDTQYF
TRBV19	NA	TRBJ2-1	CASKGLAGGNEQFF
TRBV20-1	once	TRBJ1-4	CSASTDRDGSGEKLFF
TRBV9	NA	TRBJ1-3	CASSLQGAQGNTIYF
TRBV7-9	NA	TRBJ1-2	CASSPQGADYGYTF
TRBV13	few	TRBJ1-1	CASSKPTPNTEAFF
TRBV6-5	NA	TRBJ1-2	CASSPGGLYGYTF
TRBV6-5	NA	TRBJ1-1	CASSRGGVPEAFF
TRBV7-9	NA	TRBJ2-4	CASSLLGQLNIQYF
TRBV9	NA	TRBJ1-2	CASSVGEDWGYTF
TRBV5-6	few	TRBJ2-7	CASSFRASGGVGEQYF
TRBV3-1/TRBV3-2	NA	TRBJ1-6	CASSQVGGNSPLHF
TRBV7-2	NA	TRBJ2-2	CASSLMGGLTGELFF
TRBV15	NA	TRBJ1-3	CATSRDVGKGNTIYF
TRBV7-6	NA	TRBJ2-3	CASSLTAPGVATDTQYF
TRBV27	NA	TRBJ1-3	CASSLGHPGSGNTIYF
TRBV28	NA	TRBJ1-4	CASSSILGGQAGEKLFF
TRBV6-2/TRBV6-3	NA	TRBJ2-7	CASSYTGTVQYF